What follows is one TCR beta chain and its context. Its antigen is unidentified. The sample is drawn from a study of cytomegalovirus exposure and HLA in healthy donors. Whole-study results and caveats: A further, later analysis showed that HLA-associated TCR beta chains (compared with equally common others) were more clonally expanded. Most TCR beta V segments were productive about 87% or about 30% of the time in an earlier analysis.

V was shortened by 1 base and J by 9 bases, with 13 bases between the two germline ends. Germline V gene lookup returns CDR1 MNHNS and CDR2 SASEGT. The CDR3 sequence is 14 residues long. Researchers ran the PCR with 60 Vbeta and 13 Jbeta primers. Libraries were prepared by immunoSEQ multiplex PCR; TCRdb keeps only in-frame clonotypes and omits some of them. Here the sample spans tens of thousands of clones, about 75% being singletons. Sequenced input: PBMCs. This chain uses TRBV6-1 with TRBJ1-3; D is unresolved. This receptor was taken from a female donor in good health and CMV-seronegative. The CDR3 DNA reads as TGTGCCAGCAGTGAAGGGACTGCACAAGTCACCATATATTTT. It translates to CASSEGTAQVTIYF.